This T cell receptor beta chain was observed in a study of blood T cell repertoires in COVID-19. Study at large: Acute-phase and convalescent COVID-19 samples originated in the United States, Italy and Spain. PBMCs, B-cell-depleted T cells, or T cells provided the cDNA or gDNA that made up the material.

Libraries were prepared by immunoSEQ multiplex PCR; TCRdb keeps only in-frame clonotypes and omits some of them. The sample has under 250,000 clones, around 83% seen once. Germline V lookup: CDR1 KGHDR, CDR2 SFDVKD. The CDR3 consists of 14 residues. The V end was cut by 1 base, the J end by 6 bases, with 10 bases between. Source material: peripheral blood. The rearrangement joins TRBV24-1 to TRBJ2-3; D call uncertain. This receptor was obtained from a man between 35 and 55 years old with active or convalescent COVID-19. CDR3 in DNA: TGTGCCACCAGTGATTTACTTACGAGGGATACGCAGTATTTT. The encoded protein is CATSDLLTRDTQYF.